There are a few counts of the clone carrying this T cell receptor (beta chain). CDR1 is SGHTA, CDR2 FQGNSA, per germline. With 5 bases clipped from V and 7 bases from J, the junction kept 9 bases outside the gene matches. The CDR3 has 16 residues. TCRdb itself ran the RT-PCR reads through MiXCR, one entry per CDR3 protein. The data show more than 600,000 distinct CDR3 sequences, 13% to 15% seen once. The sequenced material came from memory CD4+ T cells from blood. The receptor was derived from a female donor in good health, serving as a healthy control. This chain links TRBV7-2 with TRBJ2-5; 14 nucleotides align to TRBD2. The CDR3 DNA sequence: TGTGCCAGCAGCCCTCGGACTAGCGGGGGGTATGTGACCCAGTACTTC. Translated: CASSPRTSGGYVTQYF. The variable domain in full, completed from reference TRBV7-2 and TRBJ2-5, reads GAGVSQSPSNKVTEKGKDVELRCDPISGHTALYWYRQSLGQGLEFLIYFQGNSAPDKSGLPSDRFSAERTGGSVSTLTIQRTQQEDSAVYLCASSPRTSGGYVTQYFGPGTRLLVL.